This record covers a single T cell receptor (beta chain). The sample originates from a study of blood T cell repertoires in COVID-19. About the study: Acute-phase and convalescent COVID-19 samples originated in the United States, Italy and Spain. T cells, B-cell-depleted T cells, or PBMCs provided the cDNA or gDNA that served as material.

Under the authors' procedure: Reference gene primer amplification gave nucleated cell count estimates. Assay used: immunoSEQ multiplex PCR; TCRdb lists only in-frame clones, some missing. V and J calls and clone size come straight from that table; D and trimming were deduced from the DNA. The sample yields over 40,000 clones, 92% seen once. The CDR3 consists of 19 residues. The V gene's germline CDR1 is LGHNA and CDR2 YSLEER. Between the trimmed V and J ends, which lost 4 bases and 5 bases, there was a span of 29 bases. The chain employs TRBV4-3 and TRBJ2-5; D is perhaps TRBD2 (6 bases). The material sequenced was peripheral blood. The clonotype was recovered from a human donor in a cohort sampled during active COVID-19. DNA of the CDR3: TGCGCCAGCAGCCGGACGGCCCCCCAGAGGGCGGGGTGGAGTGAGACCCAGTACTTC. Translation: CASSRTAPQRAGWSETQYF.